This entry is about one TCR beta chain. This sample stems from a study of blood T cell repertoires in COVID-19. Whole-study context: Sites across the United States, Italy and Spain contributed samples from acute and convalescent COVID-19. The cDNA or gDNA used as material had been derived from T cells, B-cell-depleted T cells, or PBMCs.

Trimming cost V 4 bases and J 5 bases; bases outside gene matches: 10. From germline, CDR1 is LGHDT and CDR2 YNNKEL (reference sequence). This CDR3 region has 18 residues. Seattle-derived patients entered the study during active infection and were followed longitudinally. Sequenced by immunoSEQ multiplex PCR; TCRdb stores in-frame clones only, minus some. The sample comprises under 150,000 clones, approximately 85% of which are singletons, and around 5.5% rests with the top ten. Sequenced input: peripheral blood. The chain uses TRBV3-1 (or the pseudogene TRBV3-2) and TRBJ2-5; 16 bases map to TRBD2. The sequence came from a woman aged 55-70 years with COVID-19, enrolled during active disease. CDR3 sequence reads: CASSPKRGTSGGAETQYF. The CDR3 coding sequence is TGTGCCAGCAGCCCCAAACGCGGGACTAGCGGGGGGGCGGAGACCCAGTACTTC.